These 2 T cell receptor beta chains were sequenced from one sample in a study of CD8 T cells in Susac syndrome. An input of roughly 0.5 to 1 ug of RNA was subjected to reverse transcription using random hexamers. In TCRdb, the immunoSEQ multiplex PCR reads were re-called with MiXCR into one record per CDR3 protein. The sample consists of 100,000 to 150,000 distinct CDR3 sequences, about 93% of them appearing once. What was sequenced was CD8+ T cells from PBMCs. The receptor source for this set is a human donor with Susac syndrome.

This chain links TRBV7-8 with TRBJ2-7, with TRBD2 identical over 11 bases. The CDR3 covers 16 residues. J lost 7 bases, V lost 1 base, and 9 bases had no gene match. Germline loops: CDR1 SGHVS, CDR2 FQNEAQ. CDR3 coding DNA: TGTGCCAGCAGCTTAGGTCTAGCGGGGGGAGACGGGGAGCAGTACTTC. It encodes CASSLGLAGGDGEQYF.

V gene TRBV19 combines with J gene TRBJ1-1; D is unresolved. Trimming pared 0 bases from V and 6 bases from J, leaving 11 bases between. The CDR3 runs to 14 residues. Germline lookup yields CDR1 LNHDA and CDR2 SQIVND (reference sequence). The CDR3 bases are TGTGCCAGTAGTATAGATCTCGTGGCCCCTGAAGCTTTCTTT. Translating gives CASSIDLVAPEAFF.